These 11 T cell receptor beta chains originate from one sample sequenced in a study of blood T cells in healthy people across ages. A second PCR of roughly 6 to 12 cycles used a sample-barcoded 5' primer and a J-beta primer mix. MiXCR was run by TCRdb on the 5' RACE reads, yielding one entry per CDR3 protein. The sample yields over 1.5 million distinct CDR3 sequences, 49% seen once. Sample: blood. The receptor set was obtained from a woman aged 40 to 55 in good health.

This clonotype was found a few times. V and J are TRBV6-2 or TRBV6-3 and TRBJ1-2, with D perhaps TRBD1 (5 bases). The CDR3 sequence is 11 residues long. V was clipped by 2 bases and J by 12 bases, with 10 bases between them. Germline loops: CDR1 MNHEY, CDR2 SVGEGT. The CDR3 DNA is TGTGCCAGCAGTTACGGACACGTCCACACCTTC. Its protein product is CASSYGHVHTF.

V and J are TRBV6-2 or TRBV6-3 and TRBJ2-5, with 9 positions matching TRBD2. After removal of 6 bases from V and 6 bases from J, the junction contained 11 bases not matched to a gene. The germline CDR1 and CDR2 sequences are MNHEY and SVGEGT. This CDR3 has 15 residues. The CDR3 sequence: CASSFPSGGRKTQYF. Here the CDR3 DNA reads TGTGCCAGCAGCTTCCCCAGCGGGGGGCGAAAGACCCAGTACTTC.

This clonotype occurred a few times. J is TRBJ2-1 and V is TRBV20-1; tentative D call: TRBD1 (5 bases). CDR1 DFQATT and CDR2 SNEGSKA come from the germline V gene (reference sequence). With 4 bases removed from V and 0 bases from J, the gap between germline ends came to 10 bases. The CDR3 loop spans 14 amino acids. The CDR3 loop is CSATDSSSYNEQFF. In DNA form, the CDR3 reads TGCAGTGCTACCGACAGCTCCTCCTACAATGAGCAGTTCTTC.

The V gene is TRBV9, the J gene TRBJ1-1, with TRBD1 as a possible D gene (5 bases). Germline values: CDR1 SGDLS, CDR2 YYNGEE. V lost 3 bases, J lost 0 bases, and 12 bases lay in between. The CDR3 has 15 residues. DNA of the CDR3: TGTGCCAGCAGCGCCAGATCGACAGTGAACACTGAAGCTTTCTTT. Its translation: CASSARSTVNTEAFF.

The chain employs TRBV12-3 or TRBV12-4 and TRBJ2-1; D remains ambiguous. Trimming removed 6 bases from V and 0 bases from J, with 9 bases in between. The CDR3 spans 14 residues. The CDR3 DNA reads TGTGCCAGCAGGCCAGTGAGCTCCTACAATGAGCAGTTCTTC. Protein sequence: CASRPVSSYNEQFF.

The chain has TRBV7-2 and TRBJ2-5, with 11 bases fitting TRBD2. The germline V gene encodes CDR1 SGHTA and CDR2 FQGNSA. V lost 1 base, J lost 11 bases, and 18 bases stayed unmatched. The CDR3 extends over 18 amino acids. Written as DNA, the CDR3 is TGTGCCAGCAGCTTAGAACTAGCGGGGGTCCCCTACTACAATGAGCAGTACTTC. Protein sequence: CASSLELAGVPYYNEQYF.

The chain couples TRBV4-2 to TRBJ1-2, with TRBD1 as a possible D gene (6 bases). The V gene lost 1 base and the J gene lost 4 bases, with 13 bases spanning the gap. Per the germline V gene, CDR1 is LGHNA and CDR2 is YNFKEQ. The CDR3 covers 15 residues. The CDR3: CASSQGEGTPYGYTF. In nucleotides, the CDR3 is TGTGCCAGCAGCCAAGGTGAGGGGACACCCTATGGCTACACCTTC.

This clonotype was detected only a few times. The CDR3: CASSSGTVQYF. The DNA of the CDR3 is TGTGCCAGCAGTTCTGGGACCGTTCAGTACTTC. The chain is built from TRBV6-6 and TRBJ2-7; the D call may be TRBD1 or TRBD2 (5 bases each). The germline V gene encodes CDR1 MNHNY and CDR2 SVGAGI (reference sequence). The ends were cut back, 4 bases at V and 10 bases at J, with 11 bases in the middle. This CDR3 comprises 11 residues.

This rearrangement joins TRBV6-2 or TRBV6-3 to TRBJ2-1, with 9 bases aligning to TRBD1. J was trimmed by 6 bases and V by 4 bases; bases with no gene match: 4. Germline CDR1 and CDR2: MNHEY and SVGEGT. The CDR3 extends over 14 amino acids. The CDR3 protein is CASSLWTGVNEQFF. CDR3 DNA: TGTGCCAGCAGTTTGTGGACAGGGGTCAATGAGCAGTTCTTC.

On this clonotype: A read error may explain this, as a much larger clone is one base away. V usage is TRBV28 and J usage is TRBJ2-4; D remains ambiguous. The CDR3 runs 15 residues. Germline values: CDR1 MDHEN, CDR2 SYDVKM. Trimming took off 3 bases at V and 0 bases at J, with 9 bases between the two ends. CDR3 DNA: TGTGCCAGCAGTTTGGCTCTTCTAGCCAAAAACATTCAGTACTTC. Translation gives CASSLALLAKNIQYF.

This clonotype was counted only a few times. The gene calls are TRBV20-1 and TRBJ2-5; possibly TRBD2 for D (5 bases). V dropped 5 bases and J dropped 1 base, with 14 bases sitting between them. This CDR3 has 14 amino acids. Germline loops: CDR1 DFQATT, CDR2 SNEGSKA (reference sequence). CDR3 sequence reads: CSASLVVVQETQYF. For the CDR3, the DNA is TGCAGTGCTTCACTAGTTGTCGTCCAAGAGACCCAGTACTTC.